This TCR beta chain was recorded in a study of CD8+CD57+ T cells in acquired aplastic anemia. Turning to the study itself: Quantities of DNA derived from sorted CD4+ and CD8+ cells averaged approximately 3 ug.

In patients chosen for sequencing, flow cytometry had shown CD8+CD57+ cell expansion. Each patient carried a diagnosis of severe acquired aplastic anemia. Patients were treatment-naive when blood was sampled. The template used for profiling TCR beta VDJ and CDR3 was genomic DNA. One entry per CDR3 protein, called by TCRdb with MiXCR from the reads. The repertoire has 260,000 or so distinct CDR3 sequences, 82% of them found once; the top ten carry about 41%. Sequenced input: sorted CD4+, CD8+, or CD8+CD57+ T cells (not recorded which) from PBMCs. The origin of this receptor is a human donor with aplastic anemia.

CDR3 region: CASSLTGGNDSYTF. CDR3 DNA sequence: TGTGCCAGCAGCTTGACGGGGGGTAACGATAGCTACACCTTC. The chain links TRBV7-8 to TRBJ1-2; D might be TRBD1 (5 bases). Looked up from germline, CDR1 is SGHVS and CDR2 is FQNEAQ. Trimming left V 3 bases short and J 9 bases short, with 17 bases between. The CDR3 has 14 amino acids.